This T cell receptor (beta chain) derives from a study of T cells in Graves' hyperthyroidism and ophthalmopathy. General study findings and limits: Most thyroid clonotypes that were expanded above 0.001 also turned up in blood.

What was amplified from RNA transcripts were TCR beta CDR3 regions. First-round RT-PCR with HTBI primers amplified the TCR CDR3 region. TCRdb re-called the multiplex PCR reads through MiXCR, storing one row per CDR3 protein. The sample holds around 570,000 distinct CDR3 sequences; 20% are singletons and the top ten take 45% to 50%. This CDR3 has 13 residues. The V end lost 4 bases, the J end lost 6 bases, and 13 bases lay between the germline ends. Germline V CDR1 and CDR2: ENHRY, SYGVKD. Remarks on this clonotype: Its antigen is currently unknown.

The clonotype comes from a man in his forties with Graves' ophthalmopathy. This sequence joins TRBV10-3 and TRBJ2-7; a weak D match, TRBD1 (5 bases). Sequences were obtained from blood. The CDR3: CAISGQGGFEQYF. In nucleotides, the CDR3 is TGTGCCATCAGTGGGCAGGGTGGGTTCGAGCAGTACTTC.